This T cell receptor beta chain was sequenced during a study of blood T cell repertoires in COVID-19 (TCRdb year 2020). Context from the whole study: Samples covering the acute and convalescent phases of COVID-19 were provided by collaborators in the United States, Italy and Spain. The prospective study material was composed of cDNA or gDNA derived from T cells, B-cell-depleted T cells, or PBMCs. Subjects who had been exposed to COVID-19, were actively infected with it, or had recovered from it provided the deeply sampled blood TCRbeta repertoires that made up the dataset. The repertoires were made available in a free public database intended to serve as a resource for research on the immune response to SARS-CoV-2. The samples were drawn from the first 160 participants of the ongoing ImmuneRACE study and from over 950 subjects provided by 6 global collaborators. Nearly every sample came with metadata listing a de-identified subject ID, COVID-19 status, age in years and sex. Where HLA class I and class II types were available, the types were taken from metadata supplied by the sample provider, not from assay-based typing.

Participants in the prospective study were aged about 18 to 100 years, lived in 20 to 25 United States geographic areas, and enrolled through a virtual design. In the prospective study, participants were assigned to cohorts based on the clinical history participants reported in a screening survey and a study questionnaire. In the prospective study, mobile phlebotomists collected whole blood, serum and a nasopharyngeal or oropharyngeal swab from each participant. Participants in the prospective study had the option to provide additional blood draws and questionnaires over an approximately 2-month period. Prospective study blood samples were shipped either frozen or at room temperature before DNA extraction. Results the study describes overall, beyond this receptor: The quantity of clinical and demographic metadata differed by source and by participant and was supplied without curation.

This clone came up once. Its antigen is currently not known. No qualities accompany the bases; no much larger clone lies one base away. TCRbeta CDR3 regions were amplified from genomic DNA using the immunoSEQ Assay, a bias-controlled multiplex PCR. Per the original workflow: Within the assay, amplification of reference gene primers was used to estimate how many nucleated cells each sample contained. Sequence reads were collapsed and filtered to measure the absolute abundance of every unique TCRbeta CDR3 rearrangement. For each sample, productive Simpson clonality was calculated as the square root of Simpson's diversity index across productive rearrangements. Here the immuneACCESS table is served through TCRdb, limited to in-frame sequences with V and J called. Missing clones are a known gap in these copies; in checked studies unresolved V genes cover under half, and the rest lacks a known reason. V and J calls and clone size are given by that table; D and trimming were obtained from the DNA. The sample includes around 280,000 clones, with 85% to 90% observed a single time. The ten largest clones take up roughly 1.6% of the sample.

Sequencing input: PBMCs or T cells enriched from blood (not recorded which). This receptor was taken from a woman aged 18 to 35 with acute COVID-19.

For the CDR3, the sequence is CSASDLAGGETQYF. The DNA sequence follows: TGCAGTGCTAGTGATCTAGCGGGAGGAGAGACCCAGTACTTC. The chain joins TRBV20-1 to TRBJ2-5; the central 11 bases match TRBD2. Here V drops 3 bases and J drops 4 bases, and the junction holds 4 bases not matched to any gene. Based on the germline V gene (reference sequence), the CDR1 and CDR2 sequences are DFQATT and SNEGSKA. The CDR3 covers 14 residues, taking in both the cysteine and the phenylalanine. CDR3 DNA only is kept here, 42 bases in frame from base 1.